Presented here are 11 T cell receptor beta chains from one specimen sequenced in a study of metastatic and nonmetastatic thyroid tumors. TCRdb re-processed the PCR reads through MiXCR. Altogether some 23,000 clones are present, roughly 23% being singletons, with the ten largest covering approximately 13%. Nobody among the patients had been given any treatment before thyroid surgery. The sample comprised tumor tissue. The receptors originated from a female donor with papillary thyroid cancer or a benign thyroid nodule (not recorded which). Some clones in this sample may be carry-over from other donors' samples.

J is TRBJ1-2 and V is TRBV11-2; weak D call: TRBD1 (5 bases). The ends were cut back, 1 base at V and 4 bases at J, with 10 bases in the middle. This CDR3 has 14 amino acids. The germline CDR1 and CDR2 sequences are SGHAT and FQNNGV. The CDR3 DNA sequence: TGTGCCAGCAGCTTAGCGGGGGTTGGCTATGGCTACACCTTC. Protein sequence: CASSLAGVGYGYTF.

CDR3 sequence reads: CASSFSSLAGHNEQFF. In DNA, the CDR3 is TGTGCCAGCAGCTTCAGTTCGCTAGCGGGGCACAATGAGCAGTTCTTC. This sequence joins TRBV11-2 and TRBJ2-1, with 9 bases fitting TRBD2. Germline V CDR1 and CDR2: SGHAT, FQNNGV. V dropped 3 bases and J dropped 5; count of bases not matched to a gene: 8. The CDR3 is made up of 16 amino acids.

Ten or more counts support this clone. The chain employs TRBV7-9 and TRBJ2-3; D is unresolved. CDR1 SEHNR and CDR2 FQNEAQ come from the germline V gene (reference sequence). This CDR3 is built from 13 residues. Trimming shortened V by 3 bases and J by 5 bases, and 9 bases separated the two germline ends. For the CDR3, the DNA is TGTGCCAGCAGCTTGGGAACTTTAGATACGCAGTATTTT. Translated, it gives CASSLGTLDTQYF.

The sample holds a few counts of this clone. This chain joins TRBV11-2 and TRBJ1-2; a weak D match, TRBD1 (6 bases). Trimming removed 5 bases at V and 8 bases at J, with 15 bases between. The CDR3 loop spans 13 amino acids. Germline values: CDR1 SGHAT, CDR2 FQNNGV. The chain's CDR3 is CASSLAGHGGYTF. DNA for the CDR3: TGTGCCAGCAGCCTAGCGGGACACGGCGGCTACACCTTC.

This clone showed up many times. This chain connects TRBV11-3 to TRBJ1-6; no reliable D call. The CDR3 is 13 amino acids. V was pared by 1 base and J by 10 bases, with 8 bases between. Germline lookup yields CDR1 SGHNT and CDR2 YENEEA. Here the CDR3 reads CASSLGADSPLHF. The CDR3 nucleotides read TGTGCCAGCAGCTTAGGGGCAGACTCACCCCTCCACTTT.

The table lists this clone with many counts. The chain joins TRBV7-2 to TRBJ2-1, with 7 bases fitting TRBD2. With 1 base clipped from V and 10 bases from J, the junction kept 10 bases outside the gene matches. Per germline, CDR1 SGHTA and CDR2 FQGNSA. The CDR3 covers 15 residues. The CDR3, as DNA: TGTGCCAGCAGCTTAGACAGCGGGAACCCGAACGAGCAGTTCTTC. This gives the protein CASSLDSGNPNEQFF.

This clone showed up many times. V usage is TRBV10-3 and J usage is TRBJ2-5; TRBD1 might be the D (6 bases). The CDR3 extends over 13 amino acids. Germline CDR1 and CDR2: ENHRY and SYGVKD. V lost 5 bases, J lost 1 base, and 8 bases lay in between. The CDR3 bases are TGTGCCATCAGTACACAGGGCCAAGAGACCCAGTACTTC. Translated, it gives CAISTQGQETQYF.

This clone is medium-sized within its sample. CDR3 residues: CAWRWGGQGNYGYTF. The CDR3 nucleotides read TGTGCCTGGAGGTGGGGGGGCCAGGGTAACTATGGCTACACCTTC. The genes are TRBV30 and TRBJ1-2; D is possibly TRBD1 (6 bases). Germline CDR1 GTSNPN, CDR2 SVGIG (reference sequence). The CDR3 covers 15 residues. Trimming removed 3 bases from V and 1 base from J, with 15 bases in between.

This clone was found a few times. The rearrangement joins TRBV7-8 to TRBJ1-2; TRBD1 might be the D (5 bases). Trimming took off 3 bases at V and 0 bases at J, with 11 bases between the two ends. CDR1 is SGHVS and CDR2 is FQNEAQ in the germline V gene. The CDR3 length is 15 residues. This CDR3 reads CASSLTVSANYGYTF. CDR3 coding DNA: TGTGCCAGCAGCTTGACAGTTTCGGCTAACTATGGCTACACCTTC.

V usage is TRBV6-2 or TRBV6-3 and J usage is TRBJ2-3; 10 bases line up with TRBD2. Germline V gene sequence: CDR1 MNHEY, CDR2 SVGEGT. Trimming took 0 bases from V and 2 from J; bases not matched to a gene: 14. The CDR3 contains 20 residues. In DNA form, the CDR3 reads TGTGCCAGCAGTTACTCGCCGGGACTAGCGTTGGGGAGGGACACAGATACGCAGTATTTT. It specifies CASSYSPGLALGRDTDTQYF.

This clone was found many times. The J gene is TRBJ1-1, the V gene TRBV11-2, with unresolved D. The CDR3 runs 14 residues. CDR1 and CDR2 (germline): SGHAT, FQNNGV. V lost 0 bases and J lost 8, with 13 bases in between. The DNA of the CDR3 is TGTGCCAGCAGCTTAGACGCAGGTTTCGCAGAAGCTTTCTTT. Its translation is CASSLDAGFAEAFF.